Below are 15 T cell receptor beta chains sequenced from a single sample in a study of cytomegalovirus exposure and HLA in healthy donors. PCR used 60 Vbeta primers and 13 Jbeta primers. Sequencing used immunoSEQ multiplex PCR; TCRdb keeps in-frame clones, though not all of them. Here the sample spans more than 85,000 clones, approximately 81% being singletons. The sequenced sample consisted of PBMCs. The receptors stem from a woman between 25 and 40 years old in good health and CMV-seronegative.

Notes on this clone: The junction shows a germline mismatch at one end, possibly a read error. The J gene is TRBJ2-3, the V gene TRBV5-1, with 9 nucleotides matching TRBD2. Per the germline V gene, CDR1 is SGHRS and CDR2 is YFSETQ. CDR3 length: 16 amino acids. CDR3 region: CANSISGSRRADTQYF. The CDR3 nucleotides read TGCGCCAACAGCATTAGCGGGAGTAGAAGGGCAGATACGCAGTATTTT.

This clone has a single count. The chain carries TRBV12-5 and TRBJ1-5; the D gene is possibly TRBD1 (6 bases). V lost 6 bases to trimming and J lost 11 bases, with 17 bases between them. Looked up from germline, CDR1 is LGHNT and CDR2 is FRNRAP. The length of the CDR3 is 13 residues. The CDR3: CASGGQKESSQHF. The DNA for the CDR3 is TGTGCTAGTGGGGGACAAAAGGAATCGTCCCAGCATTTT.

The rearrangement links TRBV27 to TRBJ2-1, with TRBD2 matching over 12 bases. Germline V CDR1 and CDR2: MNHEY, SMNVEV (reference sequence). Trimming cost V 3 bases and J 7 bases; bases outside gene matches: 13. This CDR3 region has 18 residues. The CDR3 region has the DNA TGTGCCAGCAGTTTTTCAATCCGGACTAGCGGGAAAAGGAATGAGCAGTTCTTC. It translates to CASSFSIRTSGKRNEQFF.

The chain employs TRBV19 and TRBJ2-5; the match to TRBD1 covers 7 bases. The CDR3 has 15 residues. The V segment lost 4 bases and the J segment 3 bases; nucleotides outside the gene matches: 8. Per the germline V gene, CDR1 is LNHDA and CDR2 is SQIVND (reference sequence). The CDR3 DNA is TGTGCCAGTAGTACCCTGACAGGGTGGGAAGAGACCCAGTACTTC. It encodes CASSTLTGWEETQYF. Full variable domain (missing parts from reference TRBV19 and TRBJ2-5): DGGITQSPKYLFRKEGQNVTLSCEQNLNHDAMYWYRQDPGQGLRLIYYSQIVNDFQKGDIAEGYSVSREKKESFPLTVTSAQKNPTAFYLCASSTLTGWEETQYFGPGTRLLVL.

The chain recombines TRBV5-4 with TRBJ1-6; D unclear. This CDR3 spans 15 amino acids. In germline, CDR1 is SGHNT, CDR2 YYREEE (reference sequence). V was shortened by 0 bases and J by 0 bases, with 4 bases between the two germline ends. The CDR3 nucleotides read TGTGCCAGCAGCTTGGTGAGCTCCTATAATTCACCCCTCCACTTT. This encodes CASSLVSSYNSPLHF.

The chain employs TRBV11-2 and TRBJ1-2; D gene unclear. CDR1 is SGHAT and CDR2 is FQNNGV in the germline V gene. Trimming cost V 4 bases and J 0 bases, with 15 bases left between them. The CDR3 sequence is 16 residues long. The CDR3 nucleotides read TGTGCCAGCAGCTCTCCTCGTTTACGGGCTAACTATGGCTACACCTTC. Its protein is CASSSPRLRANYGYTF.

As to this clone: No DNA is shown, since the ends of the CDR3 on it are uncertain; the CDR3 is the one TCRdb lists. The rearrangement links TRBV30 to TRBJ1-2; the D call in the table, TRBD1, was not verified against the DNA. Germline V gives CDR1 GTSNPN, CDR2 SVGIG (reference sequence). Ends included, the CDR3 has 13 residues. CDR3 amino acids: CAWNLVGQGARTF.

The V call is TRBV27, the J call TRBJ1-4; the D is unclear. The ends were cut back, 3 bases at V and 2 bases at J, with 10 bases in the middle. This CDR3 comprises 15 residues. Per germline, CDR1 MNHEY and CDR2 SMNVEV (reference sequence). The CDR3 sequence: CASSLARPTNEKLFF. CDR3 coding DNA: TGTGCCAGCAGTTTGGCGAGGCCTACTAATGAAAAACTGTTTTTT.

The gene calls are TRBV7-6 and TRBJ1-1, with D possibly matching TRBD1 (6 bases). The CDR3 has 13 amino acids. Trimming removed 5 bases from V and 11 bases from J, with 18 bases in between. In germline, CDR1 is SGHVS, CDR2 FNYEAQ. The CDR3 protein is CASSPTLQGWAFF. In DNA, the CDR3 is TGTGCCAGCAGCCCGACTTTACAGGGTTGGGCTTTCTTT.

On this clone: At one end the junction does not follow the germline gene, possibly because of a read error. The CDR3: CSSSFFSWGGEYNEQFF. CDR3 bases: TGTTCCAGCAGCTTTTTCTCATGGGGAGGGGAGTACAATGAGCAGTTCTTC. The V call is TRBV7-9, the J call TRBJ2-1; TRBD2 matches at 7 bases. CDR1 and CDR2 (germline): SEHNR, FQNEAQ (reference sequence). This CDR3 region has 17 residues.

This sequence joins TRBV20-1 and TRBJ2-1, with D maybe TRBD2 (5 bases). V was pared by 3 bases and J by 6 bases, with 6 bases between. The CDR3 consists of 11 residues. Per germline, CDR1 DFQATT and CDR2 SNEGSKA (reference sequence). CDR3 nucleotide sequence: TGCAGTGCTAGTCTAGCCAATGAGCAGTTCTTC. Its protein product is CSASLANEQFF.

The chain is built from TRBV19 and TRBJ1-1; no clear D gene. The CDR3 contains 14 residues. Trimming took off 3 bases at V and 1 base at J, with 9 bases between the two ends. Germline V gives CDR1 LNHDA, CDR2 SQIVND (reference sequence). The CDR3 spells CASSITPGNTEAFF. DNA of the CDR3: TGTGCCAGTAGTATTACTCCGGGGAACACTGAAGCTTTCTTT.

The V and J genes are TRBV7-2 and TRBJ2-3, with 8 bases aligning to TRBD2. J lost 2 bases, V lost 4 bases, and 5 bases had no gene match. The germline V gene encodes CDR1 SGHTA and CDR2 FQGNSA. The CDR3 is 15 amino acids. CDR3 coding DNA: TGTGCCAGCAGCTCCGGACTAGCCCTCACAGATACGCAGTATTTT. This codes for CASSSGLALTDTQYF.

This clone was recorded once. This chain joins TRBV2 and TRBJ2-3; maybe TRBD1 (5 bases). Germline values: CDR1 SNHLY, CDR2 FYNNEI. The CDR3 is made up of 15 amino acids. The V and J ends lost 4 bases and 4 bases respectively, with 15 bases between them. CDR3 DNA sequence: TGTGCCAGCAGTGTTGCGGCCTTAGGGGCAGATACGCAGTATTTT. Residues: CASSVAALGADTQYF.

V and J are TRBV18 and TRBJ2-2; no clear D gene. The germline CDR1 and CDR2 sequences are KGHSH and LQKENI. With 3 bases removed from V and 0 bases from J, the gap between germline ends came to 8 bases. The CDR3 consists of 15 residues. The CDR3 DNA reads TGTGCCAGCTCACCCTTCGAGCCGAACACCGGGGAGCTGTTTTTT. Its protein product is CASSPFEPNTGELFF. Drawing the rest from reference TRBV18 and TRBJ2-2, the complete variable domain is NAGVMQNPRHLVRRRGQEARLRCSPMKGHSHVYWYRQLPEEGLKFMVYLQKENIIDESGMPKERFSAEFPKEGPSILRIQQVVRGDSAAYFCASSPFEPNTGELFFGEGSRLTVL.